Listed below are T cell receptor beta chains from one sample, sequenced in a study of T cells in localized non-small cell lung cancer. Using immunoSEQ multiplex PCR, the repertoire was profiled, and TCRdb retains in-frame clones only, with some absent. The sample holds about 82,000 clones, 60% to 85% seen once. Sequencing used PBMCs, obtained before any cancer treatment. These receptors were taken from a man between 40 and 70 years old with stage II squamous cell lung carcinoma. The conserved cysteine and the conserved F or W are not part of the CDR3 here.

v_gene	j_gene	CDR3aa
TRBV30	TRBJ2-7	AWSGQVGYEQY
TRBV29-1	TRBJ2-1	SVESHNEQF
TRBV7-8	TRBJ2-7	ASSFNNGYEQY
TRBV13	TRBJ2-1	ASSPGTGFWNEQF
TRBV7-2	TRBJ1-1	ASSWGGERTEAF
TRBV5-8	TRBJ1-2	ASSRRDSAWDYGYT
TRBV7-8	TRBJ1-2	ASSSSDRDSDGYT
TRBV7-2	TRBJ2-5	ASSFSPYRGRLGETQY
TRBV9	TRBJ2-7	ASSPSGTFRGEQY
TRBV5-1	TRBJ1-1	ASSFFREGNTEAF
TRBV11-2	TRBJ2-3	ASSSLAGPLRTQY
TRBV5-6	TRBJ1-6	ASSSGTRRNSPLH
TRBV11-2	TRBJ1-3	ASSSMRMGSSGNTIY
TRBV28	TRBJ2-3	ASPPPLGGLSSTDTQY
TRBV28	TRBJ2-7	ASSTTGLYYEQY
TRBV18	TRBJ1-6	ASSLGGGNSPLH
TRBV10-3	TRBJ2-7	AIRRTGGDEQY
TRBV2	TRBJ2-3	ASTETRSGTDTQY
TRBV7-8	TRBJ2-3	ASSRTRVRTDTQY
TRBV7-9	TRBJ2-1	ASSLEPEQF
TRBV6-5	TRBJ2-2	ASSSNTGELF
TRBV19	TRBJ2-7	ASSEGSSYEQY
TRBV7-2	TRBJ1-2	ASSFDGGQNGYT
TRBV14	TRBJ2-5	ASSQLGAGGQETQY
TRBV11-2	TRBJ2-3	ASSLWLREHTDTQY
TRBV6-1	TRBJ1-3	ASSEGGASGNTIY
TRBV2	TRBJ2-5	ASSLNRRETQY
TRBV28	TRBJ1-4	ASSQDIVKLF
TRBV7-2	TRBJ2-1	ASSLWSRLEGDEQF
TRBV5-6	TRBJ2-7	ASSQTGFHEQY
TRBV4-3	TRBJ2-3	ASSQDHKAPPDTQY
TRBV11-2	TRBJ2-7	ASSLVQGYEQY